This T cell receptor (beta chain) stems from a study of blood T cells in healthy people across ages. Then a second PCR, running roughly 7 to 12 cycles, was carried out with a sample-barcoded 5' primer and a J-beta primer mix. TCRdb re-called the 5' RACE reads with MiXCR, one entry per CDR3 protein. The repertoire holds 750,000 or so distinct CDR3 sequences, with approximately 25% as singletons. The CDR3 runs 14 residues. Per germline, CDR1 SGHDT and CDR2 YYEEEE. The sample was also linked to a second study, of T cells of mothers and their children.

The specimen sequenced was blood. The clonotype was recovered from a boy younger than 18 in good health. The V call is TRBV5-6, the J call TRBJ2-1; D may be TRBD1 or TRBD2 (5 bases each). The J call may be mistaken, given a closer DNA end match to TRBJ2-7. CDR3 amino acids: CASSLAGAFYEQYF. The CDR3 DNA reads as TGTGCCAGCAGCTTGGCCGGGGCATTTTACGAGCAGTACTTC.